The T cell receptor (beta chain) described here comes from a study of T cell responses to AZD1222 COVID-19 vaccine. The study, taken as a whole, reports: Regions left unmutated in variants are reportedly the target of nearly half of spike-specific TCRs.

Libraries were prepared by immunoSEQ multiplex PCR; TCRdb keeps only in-frame clonotypes and omits some of them. The data show about 190,000 clones, 85% to 95% seen once. About this clone itself: Its specificity is unknown.

This sequence originates from an adult in good health. Sequenced material: peripheral blood, taken on day 0 of AZD1222 vaccination.

In DNA, the CDR3 is TGTGCCAGCAGCTCAGGGATGCGGGCCTTCGACTACGAGCAGTACTTC. Translating gives CASSSGMRAFDYEQYF. The V call is TRBV7-2, the J call TRBJ2-7; possibly TRBD1 or TRBD2 for D (5 bases each). Trimming took 4 bases from V and 3 from J, leaving 19 bases between them. Germline V gives CDR1 SGHTA, CDR2 FQGNSA. The CDR3 totals 16 residues. The whole variable domain, remainder taken from reference TRBV7-2 and TRBJ2-7, is GAGVSQSPSNKVTEKGKDVELRCDPISGHTALYWYRQSLGQGLEFLIYFQGNSAPDKSGLPSDRFSAERTGGSVSTLTIQRTQQEDSAVYLCASSSGMRAFDYEQYFGPGTRLTVT.